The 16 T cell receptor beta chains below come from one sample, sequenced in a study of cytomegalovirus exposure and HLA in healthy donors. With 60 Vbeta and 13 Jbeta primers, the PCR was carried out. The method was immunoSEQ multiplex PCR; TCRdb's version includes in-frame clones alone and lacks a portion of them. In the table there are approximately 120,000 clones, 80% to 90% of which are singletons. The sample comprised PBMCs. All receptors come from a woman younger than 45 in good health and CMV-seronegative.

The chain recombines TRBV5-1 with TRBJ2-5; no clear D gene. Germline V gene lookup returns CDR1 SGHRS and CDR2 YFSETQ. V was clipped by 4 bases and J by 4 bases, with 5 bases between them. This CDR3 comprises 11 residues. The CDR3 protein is CASSTRETQYF. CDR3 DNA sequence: TGCGCCAGCAGCACCAGAGAGACCCAGTACTTC. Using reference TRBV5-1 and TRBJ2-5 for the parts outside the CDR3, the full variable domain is KAGVTQTPRYLIKTRGQQVTLSCSPISGHRSVSWYQQTPGQGLQFLFEYFSETQRNKGNFPGRFSGRQFSNSRSEMNVSTLELGDSALYLCASSTRETQYFGPGTRLLVL.

CDR3 sequence reads: CASSVDAVHSYEQYF. CDR3 bases: TGTGCCAGCAGCGTAGATGCGGTACACTCCTACGAGCAGTACTTC. The chain combines TRBV9 with TRBJ2-7; D remains unclear. Trimming took 0 bases from V and 0 from J, leaving 10 bases between them. The CDR3 sequence is 15 residues long. Germline CDR1 SGDLS, CDR2 YYNGEE.

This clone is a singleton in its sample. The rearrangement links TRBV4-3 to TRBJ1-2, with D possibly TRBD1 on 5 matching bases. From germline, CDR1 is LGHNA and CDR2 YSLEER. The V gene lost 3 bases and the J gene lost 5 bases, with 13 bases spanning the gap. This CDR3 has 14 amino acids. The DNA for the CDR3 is TGCGCCAGCAGCCACTCGGGGGGAGGGTATGGCTACACCTTC. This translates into CASSHSGGGYGYTF.

The CDR3 region is CASLKQGAPTGELFF. CDR3 nucleotides: TGTGCCAGCCTTAAACAGGGGGCGCCGACCGGGGAGCTGTTTTTT. The chain carries TRBV5-4 and TRBJ2-2; 9 nucleotides align to TRBD1. J gave up 5 bases and V 7 bases, and 9 bases lay outside the gene matches. Germline assignment: CDR1 SGHNT and CDR2 YYREEE (reference sequence). The CDR3 extends over 15 amino acids.

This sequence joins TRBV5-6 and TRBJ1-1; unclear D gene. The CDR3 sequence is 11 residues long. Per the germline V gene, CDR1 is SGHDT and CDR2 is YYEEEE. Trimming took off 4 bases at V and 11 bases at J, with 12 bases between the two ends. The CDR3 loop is CASSKAGVAFF. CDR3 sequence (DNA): TGTGCCAGCAGCAAGGCCGGGGTTGCTTTCTTT.

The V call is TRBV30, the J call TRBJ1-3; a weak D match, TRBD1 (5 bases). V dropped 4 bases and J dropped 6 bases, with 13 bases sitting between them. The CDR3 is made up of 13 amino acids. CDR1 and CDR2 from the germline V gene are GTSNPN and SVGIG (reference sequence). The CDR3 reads CAWTGGLSNTIYF. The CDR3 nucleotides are TGTGCCTGGACCGGGGGACTATCAAACACCATATATTTT.

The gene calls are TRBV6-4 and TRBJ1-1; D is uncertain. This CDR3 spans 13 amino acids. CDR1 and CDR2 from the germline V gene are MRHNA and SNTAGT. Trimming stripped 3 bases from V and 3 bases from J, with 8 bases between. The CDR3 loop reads CASSEETHTEAFF. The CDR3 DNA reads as TGTGCCAGCAGTGAGGAGACGCACACTGAAGCTTTCTTT.

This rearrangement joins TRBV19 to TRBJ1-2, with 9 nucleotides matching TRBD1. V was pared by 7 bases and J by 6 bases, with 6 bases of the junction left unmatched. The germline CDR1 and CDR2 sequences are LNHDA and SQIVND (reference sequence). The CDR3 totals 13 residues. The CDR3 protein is CASKIRQGDGYTF. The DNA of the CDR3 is TGTGCCAGTAAAATCCGACAGGGGGATGGCTACACCTTC.

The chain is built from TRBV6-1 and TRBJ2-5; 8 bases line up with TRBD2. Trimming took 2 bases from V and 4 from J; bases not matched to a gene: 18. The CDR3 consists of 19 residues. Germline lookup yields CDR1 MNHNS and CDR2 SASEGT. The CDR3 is CASSEYGGFSGTPGETQYF. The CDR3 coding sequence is TGTGCCAGCAGTGAATATGGGGGGTTTAGCGGGACACCCGGAGAGACCCAGTACTTC.

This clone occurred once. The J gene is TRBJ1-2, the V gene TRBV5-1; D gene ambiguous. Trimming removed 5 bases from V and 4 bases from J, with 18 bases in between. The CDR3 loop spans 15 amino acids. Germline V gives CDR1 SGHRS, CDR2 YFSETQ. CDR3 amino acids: CASSTNPGTSYGYTF. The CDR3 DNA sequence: TGCGCCAGCAGTACGAACCCAGGTACCTCCTATGGCTACACCTTC.

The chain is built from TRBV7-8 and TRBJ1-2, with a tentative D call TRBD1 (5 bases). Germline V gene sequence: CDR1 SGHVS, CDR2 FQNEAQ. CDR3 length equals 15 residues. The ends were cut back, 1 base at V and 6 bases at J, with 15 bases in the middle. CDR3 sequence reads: CASSLDKQGWNGYTF. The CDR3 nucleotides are TGTGCCAGCAGCTTAGATAAGCAGGGTTGGAATGGCTACACCTTC.

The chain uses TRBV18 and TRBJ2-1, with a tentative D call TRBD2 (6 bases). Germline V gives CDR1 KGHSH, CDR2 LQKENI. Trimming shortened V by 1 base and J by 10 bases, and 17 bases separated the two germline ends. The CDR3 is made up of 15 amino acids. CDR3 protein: CASSPLRWDLGEQFF. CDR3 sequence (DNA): TGTGCCAGCTCACCACTTCGCTGGGACTTGGGAGAGCAGTTCTTC.

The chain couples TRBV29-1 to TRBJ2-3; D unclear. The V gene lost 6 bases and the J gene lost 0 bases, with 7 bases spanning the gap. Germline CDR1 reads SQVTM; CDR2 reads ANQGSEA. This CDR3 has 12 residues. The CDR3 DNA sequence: TGCAGCGTCCCAATTAGCACAGATACGCAGTATTTT. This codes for CSVPISTDTQYF.

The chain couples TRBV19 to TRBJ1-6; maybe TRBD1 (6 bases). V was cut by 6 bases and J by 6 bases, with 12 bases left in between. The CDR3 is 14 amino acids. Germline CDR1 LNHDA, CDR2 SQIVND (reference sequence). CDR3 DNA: TGTGCCAGTAGAATTGGCAGGGGTAATTCACCCCTCCACTTT. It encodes CASRIGRGNSPLHF.

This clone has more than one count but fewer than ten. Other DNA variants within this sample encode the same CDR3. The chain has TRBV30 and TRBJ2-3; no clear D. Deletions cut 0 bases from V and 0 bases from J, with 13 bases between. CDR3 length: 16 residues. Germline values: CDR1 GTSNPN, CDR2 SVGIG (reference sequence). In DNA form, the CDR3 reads TGTGCCTGGAGTGTACTATCCGGAACTAGCACAGATACGCAGTATTTT. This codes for CAWSVLSGTSTDTQYF.

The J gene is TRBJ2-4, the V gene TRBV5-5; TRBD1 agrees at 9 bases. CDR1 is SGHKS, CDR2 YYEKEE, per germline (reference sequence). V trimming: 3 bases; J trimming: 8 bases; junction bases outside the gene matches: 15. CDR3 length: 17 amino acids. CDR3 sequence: CASSSFHSGTGLDIQYF. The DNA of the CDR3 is TGTGCCAGCAGCTCATTCCATTCCGGGACAGGGTTGGACATTCAGTACTTC.